The 20 T cell receptor beta chains listed next were all sequenced from one sample in a study of T-cell memory formation after mild COVID-19. TCRdb analysed the 5' RACE reads with MiXCR anew, one entry per CDR3 protein. The sample holds 300,000 to 400,000 distinct CDR3 sequences, around 28% seen once. Sequenced: PBMCs or a T cell subset sorted from them (not recorded which). The receptor source for this set is an adult woman who had mild COVID-19 (a few samples of this study predate the infection). Cell type and time point are not known.

This clonotype was observed a handful of times. This sequence joins TRBV7-3 and TRBJ2-3; 8 bases are a match to TRBD2. The CDR3 runs to 16 residues. The junction had 7 bases not matched to a gene; V was cut back by 1 base and J by 4 bases. Germline assignment: CDR1 SGHTA and CDR2 FQGTGA. The CDR3 here is CASSLIARRGADTQYF. Written as DNA, the CDR3 is TGTGCCAGCAGCTTAATCGCTCGGCGGGGGGCAGATACGCAGTATTTT.

This clonotype has more than one count but fewer than ten. CDR3 coding DNA: TGTGCCAGCAGCCCTCTTCTGCGGGAGGGCCCAGATGAGCAGTTCTTC. Protein product: CASSPLLREGPDEQFF. The V gene is TRBV5-6, the J gene TRBJ2-1; 9 nucleotides agree with TRBD2. The germline V gene encodes CDR1 SGHDT and CDR2 YYEEEE. This CDR3 spans 16 amino acids. V trimming: 4 bases; J trimming: 8 bases; junction bases outside the gene matches: 13.

About this clonotype: Its ends do not fully match the called genes, so a read error is possible. The CDR3 nucleotides are TGTGCCAGCAGTTCGCCTAGCGGGAGGGCCTACGATGAGCAGTTCTTC. Residues: CASSSPSGRAYDEQFF. The rearrangement joins TRBV12-3 or TRBV12-4 to TRBJ2-1, with 12 positions matching TRBD2. The CDR3 is 16 amino acids.

This clonotype has just a few counts. The V gene is TRBV12-3 or TRBV12-4, the J gene TRBJ1-1, with TRBD1 as a possible D gene (6 bases). V gave up 3 bases and J gave up 3 bases, with 14 bases separating them. The CDR3 is 15 amino acids. CDR3 in DNA: TGTGCCAGCAGTTTTTACAGGGTGGTGGACACTGAAGCTTTCTTT. Its translation is CASSFYRVVDTEAFF.

The table lists this clonotype with many counts. J is TRBJ2-3 and V is TRBV29-1; D is uncertain. This CDR3 has 11 amino acids. The V gene lost 8 bases and the J gene lost 3 bases, with 9 bases spanning the gap. Germline lookup yields CDR1 SQVTM and CDR2 ANQGSEA. The CDR3 loop is CSPRITDTQYF. CDR3 DNA sequence: TGCAGCCCCAGAATAACAGATACGCAGTATTTT.

This clonotype was recorded a few times. The chain links TRBV7-9 to TRBJ2-5; D may be TRBD2 (5 bases). Between the trimmed V and J ends, which lost 3 bases and 5 bases, there was a span of 19 bases. Germline V gene data show CDR1 as SEHNR and CDR2 as FQNEAQ (reference sequence). The CDR3 contains 16 residues. The CDR3 bases are TGTGCCAGCAGCTTCCTGCTTGTGGGCGGGTATGAGACCCAGTACTTC. It encodes CASSFLLVGGYETQYF. The full variable domain, in which reference TRBV7-9 and TRBJ2-5 provide the parts outside the CDR3, is DTGVSQNPRHKITKRGQNVTFRCDPISEHNRLYWYRQTLGQGPEFLTYFQNEAQLEKSRLLSDRFSAERPKGSFSTLEIQRTEQGDSAMYLCASSFLLVGGYETQYFGPGTRLLVL.

This clonotype was picked up a small number of times. This chain connects TRBV7-9 to TRBJ2-7; 7 nucleotides agree with TRBD2. The CDR3 has 13 residues. Germline trimming cut 11 bases from V and 0 bases from J; bases unmatched to any gene: 7. Germline V gene lookup returns CDR1 SEHNR and CDR2 FQNEAQ (reference sequence). CDR3 bases: TGTGCCGTCCCGGGGGGAATCTCCTACGAGCAGTACTTC. Translating gives CAVPGGISYEQYF. The complete variable domain, with remaining parts taken from reference TRBV7-9 and TRBJ2-7, reads DTGVSQNPRHKITKRGQNVTFRCDPISEHNRLYWYRQTLGQGPEFLTYFQNEAQLEKSRLLSDRFSAERPKGSFSTLEIQRTEQGDSAMYLCAVPGGISYEQYFGPGTRLTVT.

The V gene is TRBV29-1, the J gene TRBJ2-2; 12 bases are shared with TRBD1. V dropped 4 bases and J dropped 4; count of bases not matched to a gene: 10. Germline V lookup: CDR1 SQVTM, CDR2 ANQGSEA. This CDR3 region has 17 residues. The DNA for the CDR3 is TGCAGCGTTGCGAGAGGGGACAGGGGGCGCGGCACCGGGGAGCTGTTTTTT. Translation gives CSVARGDRGRGTGELFF.

This chain links TRBV14 with TRBJ2-2; D gene unclear. Germline V gene lookup returns CDR1 SGHDN and CDR2 FVKESK. The CDR3 contains 13 residues. The V end was cut by 5 bases, the J end by 5 bases, with 9 bases between. CDR3 bases: TGTGCCAGCAGCTTCTTTGAAACCGGGGAGCTGTTTTTT. Translating it yields CASSFFETGELFF. Combining the CDR3 with reference TRBV14 and TRBJ2-2 gives the whole variable domain EAGVTQFPSHSVIEKGQTVTLRCDPISGHDNLYWYRRVMGKEIKFLLHFVKESKQDESGMPNNRFLAERTGGTYSTLKVQPAELEDSGVYFCASSFFETGELFFGEGSRLTVL.

This clonotype turned up a few times. This chain joins TRBV5-1 and TRBJ2-1, with 9 bases matching TRBD1. CDR3 length equals 15 residues. CDR1 is SGHRS, CDR2 YFSETQ, per germline. V trimming: 4 bases; J trimming: 3 bases; junction bases outside the gene matches: 5. CDR3: CASSPRQGDYNEQFF. The CDR3, as DNA: TGCGCCAGCAGCCCTCGACAGGGGGACTACAATGAGCAGTTCTTC.

This clonotype has more than one count but fewer than ten. The rearrangement joins TRBV6-2 or TRBV6-3 to TRBJ2-1; D unclear. Per the germline V gene, CDR1 is MNHEY and CDR2 is SVGEGT. This CDR3 is 10 amino acids long. The V end lost 10 bases, the J end lost 9 bases, and 10 bases lay between the germline ends. The CDR3 sequence: CATAAGEQFF. Here the CDR3 DNA reads TGTGCCACCGCGGCTGGTGAGCAGTTCTTC.

The CDR3 sequence: CASSQGASGSYEQYF. Written as DNA, the CDR3 is TGCGCCAGCAGCCAAGGGGCTAGCGGCTCCTACGAGCAGTACTTC. This chain connects TRBV4-3 to TRBJ2-7, with TRBD2 matching 7 bases. V lost 1 base to trimming and J lost 0 bases; unmatched junction nucleotides: 3. The CDR3 consists of 15 residues. Germline CDR1 LGHNA, CDR2 YSLEER.

The CDR3 sequence: CASSGAGSGAEQYF. The DNA of the CDR3 is TGTGCCAGCAGTGGGGCTGGATCAGGCGCCGAGCAGTACTTC. The chain couples TRBV12-3 or TRBV12-4 to TRBJ2-7; tentative D call: TRBD1 (5 bases). The CDR3 has 14 amino acids. The V gene lost 5 bases and the J gene lost 6 bases, with 17 bases spanning the gap.

The chain links TRBV29-1 to TRBJ2-1; unclear D gene. The CDR3 sequence is 11 residues long. V shed 7 bases and J shed 10 bases, with 14 bases lying between them. Germline lookup yields CDR1 SQVTM and CDR2 ANQGSEA. The DNA for the CDR3 is TGCAGCGGAATCGAGGTGTACGAGCAGTTCTTC. It yields the protein CSGIEVYEQFF.

The chain links TRBV24-1 to TRBJ2-2; TRBD1 is a possible D gene (5 bases). The CDR3 spans 16 residues. V dropped 0 bases and J dropped 2 bases, with 9 bases sitting between them. Germline V gene lookup returns CDR1 KGHDR and CDR2 SFDVKD. The CDR3 sequence: CATSDLGQRNTGELFF. The CDR3 bases are TGTGCCACCAGTGATTTGGGACAACGTAACACCGGGGAGCTGTTTTTT.

The sample holds a few counts of this clonotype. The chain employs TRBV7-2 and TRBJ2-7; 7 bases are a match to TRBD2. Germline V gives CDR1 SGHTA, CDR2 FQGNSA. This CDR3 has 14 residues. Trimming removed 3 bases from V and 2 bases from J; junction bases left unmatched: 4. CDR3 nucleotide sequence: TGTGCCAGCAGCTTGTGGGAGGGCCCCTACGAGCAGTACTTC. This encodes CASSLWEGPYEQYF.

At least ten counts were recorded for this clonotype. The gene calls are TRBV7-9 and TRBJ2-1; possibly TRBD1 or TRBD2 for D (5 bases each). There are 20 residues in the CDR3. Trimming took 4 bases from V and 1 from J, leaving 26 bases between them. The germline CDR1 and CDR2 sequences are SEHNR and FQNEAQ (reference sequence). The CDR3 spells CASSYSRQSTGVGSYNEQFF. Written as DNA, the CDR3 is TGTGCCAGCAGCTACTCACGACAGAGCACCGGGGTGGGATCCTACAATGAGCAGTTCTTC.

The rearrangement uses TRBV19 and TRBJ2-5; D gene uncertain. From germline, CDR1 is LNHDA and CDR2 SQIVND (reference sequence). This CDR3 contains 15 residues. V was trimmed by 5 bases and J by 1 base, leaving 14 bases between them. The CDR3, as DNA: TGTGCCAGTAGTCCCGCGATCTGGGCCCAAGAGACCCAGTACTTC. Translating gives CASSPAIWAQETQYF.

The J gene is TRBJ2-7, the V gene TRBV7-9, with D unclear. Trimming removed 5 bases from V and 4 bases from J, with 24 bases in between. The germline V gene encodes CDR1 SEHNR and CDR2 FQNEAQ (reference sequence). This CDR3 is built from 17 residues. The CDR3 is CASSHGGPRSPDYEQYF. Here the CDR3 DNA reads TGTGCCAGCAGCCATGGCGGCCCGAGATCCCCAGATTACGAGCAGTACTTC. Together with reference TRBV7-9 and TRBJ2-7, the CDR3 gives the full variable domain: DTGVSQNPRHKITKRGQNVTFRCDPISEHNRLYWYRQTLGQGPEFLTYFQNEAQLEKSRLLSDRFSAERPKGSFSTLEIQRTEQGDSAMYLCASSHGGPRSPDYEQYFGPGTRLTVT.

The chain is built from TRBV11-3 and TRBJ2-2; D unresolved. Trimming cost V 6 bases and J 1 base, with 18 bases left between them. The CDR3 has 17 amino acids. Germline CDR1 is SGHNT and CDR2 is YENEEA. CDR3: CASRSQASRLNTGELFF. CDR3 nucleotide sequence: TGTGCCAGCAGGTCGCAAGCGTCCAGGCTGAACACCGGGGAGCTGTTTTTT.